The rows below give T cell receptor beta chains drawn from one sample of a study of control samples from healthy donors and cancer patients. This table comes from immunoSEQ multiplex PCR, and its TCRdb copy is limited to in-frame clones, with some not included. The data hold around 80,000 clones, with 88% observed a single time. The sequenced sample was blood. These receptor sequences come from a woman aged 45-59 years in good health. The CDR3 runs from the conserved cysteine through the conserved F or W. D genes are given only for firm matches. Size is stated for part of the rows, as once, few or many counts, or as a class when the clone is expanded.

TRBV6-6	-	TRBJ1-2	-	TGTGCCATCCTCCTTGAACAGGGAGGTTATGGCTACACCTTC	CAILLEQGGYGYTF
TRBV9	-	TRBJ2-2	-	TGTGCCAGCAGCGTAGAGGGGCTCACCGGGGAGCTGTTTTTT	CASSVEGLTGELFF
TRBV15	-	TRBJ1-4	-	TGTGCCACCAGCAGAGAGATCAGGGCAACTAATGAAAAACTGTTTTTT	CATSREIRATNEKLFF
TRBV5-8	TRBD1	TRBJ1-1	-	TGTGCCAGCAGGACTCCTAACGGCTCAGGGGGCTTTAGATTCGGCACTGAAGCTTTCTTT	CASRTPNGSGGFRFGTEAFF
TRBV4-2	-	TRBJ2-7	-	TGTGCCAGCAGCCAAGATGTTGCCTACGAGCAGTACTTC	CASSQDVAYEQYF
TRBV5-1	-	TRBJ2-2	-	TGCGCCAGCAGCTTGGAAAAGTTTGCCGGGGAGCTGTTTTTT	CASSLEKFAGELFF
TRBV6-6	-	TRBJ2-7	-	TGTGCCAGTTCGTCCCCACGCTCCTACGAGCAGTACTTC	CASSSPRSYEQYF
TRBV6-5	-	TRBJ1-6	-	TGTGCCAGCAGTTACCTAGGGGGAGGGGATTCACCCCTCCACTTT	CASSYLGGGDSPLHF
TRBV2	TRBD1	TRBJ1-1	-	TGTGCCAGCAGCGATGACAGGGGTTGGAACACTGAAGCTTTCTTT	CASSDDRGWNTEAFF
TRBV27	TRBD1	TRBJ1-5	-	TGTGCCAGCAAACCCGGGACAGCAAATCAGCCCCAGCATTTT	CASKPGTANQPQHF
TRBV7-8	-	TRBJ1-4	-	TGTGCCAGCAGCTTGAATAATGAAAAACTGTTTTTT	CASSLNNEKLFF
TRBV29-1	TRBD1	TRBJ2-3	-	TGCAGCGTTGGCAGGGGGCAAAGAGATACGCAGTATTTT	CSVGRGQRDTQYF
TRBV2	TRBD2	TRBJ2-7	-	TGTGCCAGCAGTGAGGCGACTAGCGGGGACGAGCAGTACTTC	CASSEATSGDEQYF
TRBV6-1	TRBD2	TRBJ2-3	-	TGTGCCAGCAGTCAAGCGGGGGATACGCAGTATTTT	CASSQAGDTQYF
TRBV6-6	-	TRBJ2-5	-	TGTGCCAGCAGCACGCCCTATCTAGGACAGAAAGAGACCCAGTACTTC	CASSTPYLGQKETQYF
TRBV18	-	TRBJ2-1	-	TGTGCCAGCTCACCACTCTCGGGTAGAGGGTATGAGCAGTTCTTC	CASSPLSGRGYEQFF
TRBV18	-	TRBJ1-5	-	TGTGCCAGCTCGTATGCTCGGGTGAAACATCAGCCCCAGCATTTT	CASSYARVKHQPQHF
TRBV2	-	TRBJ1-1	-	TGTGCCAGCTACACCGGGGGCCGTCTCAACACTGAAGCTTTCTTT	CASYTGGRLNTEAFF
TRBV9	TRBD1	TRBJ1-6	-	TGTGCCAGCAGCGGCCCGGGACAGTCTTCACCCCTCCACTTT	CASSGPGQSSPLHF
TRBV19	-	TRBJ1-1	-	TGTGCCAGCCATTCCCTCCTGTACACTGAAGCTTTCTTT	CASHSLLYTEAFF
TRBV6-5	TRBD1	TRBJ1-2	once	TGTGCCAGCACATTAGGACAGGGGGCGGCCTATGGCTACACCTTC	CASTLGQGAAYGYTF
TRBV6-5	-	TRBJ1-1	-	TGTGCCACCGGGACGGGGGCGCCTGAAGCTTTCTTT	CATGTGAPEAFF
TRBV5-4	TRBD2	TRBJ2-3	-	TGTGCCAGCAGCTACGTGGCTAGCGGGGGCACAGATACGCAGTATTTT	CASSYVASGGTDTQYF
TRBV5-1	TRBD2	TRBJ2-1	-	TGCGCCAGCAGCTTGGGGCCGGGGGGCTACAATGAGCAGTTCTTC	CASSLGPGGYNEQFF
TRBV29-1	TRBD1	TRBJ1-2	once	TGCAGCGTTGTGAGTAACAGGGGTGCAGGCTACACCTTC	CSVVSNRGAGYTF
TRBV7-9	-	TRBJ1-1	-	TGTGCCAGCAGTTCCGGGTTACGGGGTAACACTGAAGCTTTCTTT	CASSSGLRGNTEAFF
TRBV19	-	TRBJ1-2	-	TGTGCCAGTAGTACCCCAGGGGATTATGGCTACACCTTC	CASSTPGDYGYTF
TRBV9	-	TRBJ2-7	-	TGTGCCAGCAGCGTAGGAGGGGCCGACGAGCAGTACTTC	CASSVGGADEQYF
TRBV2	-	TRBJ2-7	-	TGTGCCAGCAGGGAAGAGGGGTCATCCCACGAGCAGTACTTC	CASREEGSSHEQYF
TRBV14	-	TRBJ2-7	-	TGTGCCAGCAGCCAAGAGAGTGGCCCCTACGAGCAGTACTTC	CASSQESGPYEQYF
TRBV18	TRBD1	TRBJ1-1	-	TGTGCCAGCTCAGTGGGGACAGGGGGGACGGGCACTGAAGCTTTCTTT	CASSVGTGGTGTEAFF
TRBV14	TRBD1	TRBJ2-5	-	TGTGCCAGCAGCCTCCGGACAGGGTTAGGAGAAGAGACCCAGTACTTC	CASSLRTGLGEETQYF
TRBV7-2	-	TRBJ1-2	-	TGTGCCAGCAGCTTAAAGGCTTACTATGGCTACACCTTC	CASSLKAYYGYTF
TRBV2	-	TRBJ1-2	once	TGTGCCAGCAGTTCCGGGGTCGAAGCTAACTATGGCTACACCTTC	CASSSGVEANYGYTF
TRBV29-1	TRBD2	TRBJ2-1	-	TGCAGCGGGGAGGATACTAGCGGGGGATTTTCCTACAATGAGCAGTTCTTC	CSGEDTSGGFSYNEQFF
TRBV5-4	TRBD1	TRBJ2-1	-	TGTGCCAGCAGAGCAACAGGGGACTCCTACAATGAGCAGTTCTTC	CASRATGDSYNEQFF
TRBV4-1	-	TRBJ1-5	-	TGCGCCAGCAGCCAATTTTCAAAGAATCAGCCCCAGCATTTT	CASSQFSKNQPQHF
TRBV28	-	TRBJ1-4	-	TGTGCCAGCAGTTTGACGCGGGAAAAACTGTTTTTT	CASSLTREKLFF
TRBV5-1	TRBD1	TRBJ1-4	-	TGCGCCAGCAGCGGCGGGACAGGGGGCTTTAATGAAAAACTGTTTTTT	CASSGGTGGFNEKLFF
TRBV18	-	TRBJ2-3	-	TGTGCCAGCTCTTCCGCAGTAGATACGCAGTATTTT	CASSSAVDTQYF
TRBV27	-	TRBJ1-1	-	TGTGCCAGCAGGGGCCCTAATTTACCCATGAACACTGAAGCTTTCTTT	CASRGPNLPMNTEAFF
TRBV6-1	TRBD1	TRBJ2-6	few	TGTGCCAGCAGTGCCGGGACAGGTAACTCTGGGGCCAACGTCCTGACTTTC	CASSAGTGNSGANVLTF
TRBV5-1	-	TRBJ1-4	-	TGCGCCAGCAGCTTGCAGGGGAATGAAAAACTGTTTTTT	CASSLQGNEKLFF
TRBV9	-	TRBJ2-7	once	TGTGCCAGCAGCCCAGGGACGACTTCCTACGAGCAGTACTTC	CASSPGTTSYEQYF
TRBV3-1/TRBV3-2	-	TRBJ1-2	-	TGTGCCAGCAGCCAAGAGCACAGGGATATTATTGGCTACACCTTC	CASSQEHRDIIGYTF
TRBV2	-	TRBJ2-3	-	TGTGCCAGCAGGTTCGACAGAGGAACAGATACGCAGTATTTT	CASRFDRGTDTQYF
TRBV12-3/TRBV12-4	TRBD1	TRBJ1-1	-	TGTGCCAGCAGGTCTGACAGGGACACTGAAGCTTTCTTT	CASRSDRDTEAFF
TRBV2	-	TRBJ1-1	-	TGTGCCAGCAGGGCAGGGAATCGGAACACTGAAGCTTTCTTT	CASRAGNRNTEAFF
TRBV19	TRBD2	TRBJ2-1	-	TGTGCCAGTAGTATCGGGACTAGCGGGGATCTTGAGCAGTTCTTC	CASSIGTSGDLEQFF
TRBV2	-	TRBJ1-2	-	TGTGCCAGCCGAACGTGGACAGACGATGGCTACACCTTC	CASRTWTDDGYTF
TRBV11-2	TRBD2	TRBJ2-3	-	TGTGCCAGCAGCCCGGGACTAGCGGAGTTTACGCAGTATTTT	CASSPGLAEFTQYF
TRBV19	-	TRBJ1-5	-	TGTGCCAGTAGCCCCTATAATGGCCAAAATCAGCCCCAGCATTTT	CASSPYNGQNQPQHF
TRBV6-5	TRBD1	TRBJ1-5	-	TGTGCCAGCATAGGGACAGGGGATCAGCCCCAGCATTTT	CASIGTGDQPQHF
TRBV5-8	-	TRBJ2-1	-	TGTGCCAGCAGCTTGAACGGGGCCGGAATGAATGAGCAGTTCTTC	CASSLNGAGMNEQFF
TRBV6-5	-	TRBJ1-1	-	TGTGCCAGCAGTTATATAAGGGGGACGGCTTTCTTT	CASSYIRGTAFF